These 12 T cell receptor beta chains were all obtained from the same sample, sequenced in a study of human T cells and chemical hapten exposure. Time point reported: pre-sensitization, week 0. Treatment: therapeutic diphenylcyclopropenone sensitization with weekly scalp DPC. TCRdb ran MiXCR on the RACE reads and lists one entry per CDR3 protein. The table shows 240,000 or so distinct CDR3 sequences, with about 9% occurring only once. The sequencing used whole blood, collected in connection with sensitization to the hapten diphenylcyclopropenone (DPC). These TCRs come from a woman between 35 and 50 years old with alopecia areata. Some clones in this sample may be carry-over from other donors' samples.

The gene calls are TRBV7-9 and TRBJ2-3; D unclear. CDR1 is SEHNR, CDR2 FQNEAQ, per germline (reference sequence). Trimming took 5 bases from V and 2 from J, leaving 14 bases between them. The CDR3 covers 15 residues. In DNA form, the CDR3 reads TGTGCCAGCAGCCCCTCTCGCGGCCTCACAGATACGCAGTATTTT. This codes for CASSPSRGLTDTQYF.

This chain uses TRBV7-2 with TRBJ2-1; possibly TRBD2 for D (6 bases). Germline V gives CDR1 SGHTA, CDR2 FQGNSA. This CDR3 comprises 14 residues. With 5 bases removed from V and 5 bases from J, the gap between germline ends came to 13 bases. The CDR3 DNA reads as TGTGCCAGCAGCCCCCGGAGGGCCGACAATGAGCAGTTCTTC. The encoded protein is CASSPRRADNEQFF.

This clonotype was counted only a few times. The V call is TRBV7-9, the J call TRBJ1-1, with unresolved D. Germline CDR1 SEHNR, CDR2 FQNEAQ (reference sequence). Trimming removed 7 bases from V and 8 bases from J, with 17 bases in between. CDR3 length: 13 residues. The CDR3 DNA reads TGTGCCAGCATTGTCAATCCGTCTTACGAAGCTTTCTTT. This codes for CASIVNPSYEAFF.

The rearrangement uses TRBV20-1 and TRBJ1-1; D gene uncertain. This CDR3 contains 14 residues. CDR1 and CDR2 (germline): DFQATT, SNEGSKA (reference sequence). V lost 6 bases, J lost 3 bases, and 17 bases lay in between. The CDR3 DNA sequence: TGCAGTGCCAGACAAACCCTGCGGTACACTGAAGCTTTCTTT. Protein sequence: CSARQTLRYTEAFF.

This clonotype appeared a few times. V and J are TRBV7-3 and TRBJ2-5, with TRBD2 matching 8 bases. V trimming: 5 bases; J trimming: 1 base; junction bases outside the gene matches: 9. Germline CDR1 and CDR2: SGHTA and FQGTGA. The CDR3 is made up of 16 amino acids. CDR3 coding DNA: TGTGCCAGCAGCCCCACGGGGGGGGCGATCCAAGAGACCCAGTACTTC. Protein sequence: CASSPTGGAIQETQYF.

This clonotype was counted between two and nine times. The V gene is TRBV6-2 or TRBV6-3, the J gene TRBJ1-1; the D is unclear. V shed 0 bases and J shed 6 bases, with 2 bases lying between them. Germline V gives CDR1 MNHEY, CDR2 SVGEGT. This CDR3 region has 11 residues. The CDR3 nucleotides read TGTGCCAGCAGTTACTCGGCTGAAGCTTTCTTT. This gives the protein CASSYSAEAFF.

This sequence joins TRBV25-1 and TRBJ2-3, with 10 bases fitting TRBD2. Germline V lookup: CDR1 MGHDK, CDR2 SYGVNS. This CDR3 spans 17 amino acids. The V gene end was trimmed by 4 bases and the J gene end by 3 bases; junction bases not matched to a gene: 10. CDR3 sequence reads: CASSGGLARLRTDTQYF. CDR3 DNA sequence: TGTGCCAGCAGTGGGGGACTAGCGAGACTTAGGACAGATACGCAGTATTTT.

This chain joins TRBV6-2 or TRBV6-3 and TRBJ2-4, with a tentative D call TRBD2 (6 bases). The CDR3 has 15 amino acids. V gave up 6 bases and J gave up 0 bases, with 12 bases separating them. Germline CDR1 is MNHEY and CDR2 is SVGEGT. The CDR3, as DNA: TGTGCCAGCAGCAGGGACTTCCTAGCCAAAAACATTCAGTACTTC. This gives the protein CASSRDFLAKNIQYF.

A single count supports this clonotype. This rearrangement joins TRBV12-3 or TRBV12-4 to TRBJ1-6; 11 positions match TRBD1. With 6 bases clipped from V and 8 bases from J, the junction kept 6 bases outside the gene matches. The CDR3 is 15 residues long. In DNA, the CDR3 is TGTGCCAGCAGGCGTGGACAGGGGGCGCATTCACCCCTCCACTTT. Translation: CASRRGQGAHSPLHF.

This clonotype has only a few counts. J is TRBJ2-7 and V is TRBV4-1, with unresolved D. This CDR3 region has 17 residues. CDR1 MGHRA and CDR2 YSYEKL come from the germline V gene. Trimming stripped 1 base from V and 0 bases from J, with 16 bases between. This CDR3 reads CASSQGLGPRSSYEQYF. In DNA, the CDR3 is TGCGCCAGCAGCCAAGGTTTAGGTCCACGGTCCTCCTACGAGCAGTACTTC.

This clonotype was recorded many times. The rearrangement uses TRBV28 and TRBJ2-3; D perhaps matches TRBD2 (5 bases). This CDR3 is built from 14 residues. CDR1 is MDHEN, CDR2 SYDVKM, per germline. V shed 6 bases and J shed 3 bases, with 13 bases lying between them. The CDR3: CASSPGTRTDTQYF. CDR3 nucleotides: TGTGCCAGCAGCCCAGGAACTAGAACAGATACGCAGTATTTT.

There are many counts of this clonotype. The rearrangement uses TRBV4-3 and TRBJ2-7; the D gene is possibly TRBD2 (5 bases). This CDR3 region has 13 residues. Trimming took 0 bases from V and 5 from J, leaving 8 bases between them. The germline gives CDR1 LGHNA, CDR2 YSLEER. The CDR3 protein is CASSQEAGNEQYF. Written as DNA, the CDR3 is TGCGCCAGCAGCCAAGAAGCCGGGAACGAGCAGTACTTC.